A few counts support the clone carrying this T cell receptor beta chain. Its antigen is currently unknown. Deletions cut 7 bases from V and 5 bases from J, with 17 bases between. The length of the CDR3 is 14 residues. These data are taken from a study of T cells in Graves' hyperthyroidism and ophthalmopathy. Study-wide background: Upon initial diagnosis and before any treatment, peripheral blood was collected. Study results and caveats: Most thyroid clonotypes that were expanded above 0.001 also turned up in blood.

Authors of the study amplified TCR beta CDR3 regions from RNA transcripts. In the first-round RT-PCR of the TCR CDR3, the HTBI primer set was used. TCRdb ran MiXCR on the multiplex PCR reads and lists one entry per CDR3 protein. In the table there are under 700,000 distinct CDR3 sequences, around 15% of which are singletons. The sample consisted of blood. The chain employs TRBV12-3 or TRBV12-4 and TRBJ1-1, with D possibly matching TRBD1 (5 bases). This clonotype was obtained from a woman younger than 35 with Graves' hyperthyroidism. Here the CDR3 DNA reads TGTGCCAGCAACCTGAACGGGGGGGGTACTGAAGCTTTCTTT. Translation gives CASNLNGGGTEAFF.